The entry that follows covers one T cell receptor (beta chain) sequence. The antigen it binds to is not known. Base qualities are not provided; no much larger clone lies one nucleotide away. The data were taken from a study of blood T cell repertoires in COVID-19 (dated by TCRdb to the early 2020s). Some background on the complete study: Samples from collaborators originated in the United States, Italy and Spain and spanned both the acute and convalescent phases of COVID-19. The material from the prospective study consisted of cDNA or gDNA derived from T cells, B-cell-depleted T cells, or PBMCs. The repertoires were released in a freely available public database intended as a resource for research on the immune response to SARS-CoV-2. Sample metadata almost always included a de-identified subject ID, COVID-19 status, age in years and sex. Where available, HLA class I and class II types were obtained from metadata supplied by the sample provider rather than from assay-based typing. The samples were drawn from the first 160 participants of the ongoing ImmuneRACE study and from some 1,300 subjects provided by 6 global collaborators. The dataset comprised deeply sampled blood TCRbeta repertoires from subjects exposed to, actively infected with, or recovered from COVID-19.

TCRbeta CDR3 regions were amplified from genomic DNA using the immunoSEQ Assay, a bias-controlled multiplex PCR. Processing in the source paper ran as follows. The number of nucleated cells in each sample was estimated by amplification of reference gene primers within the assay. To quantify the absolute abundance of each unique TCRbeta CDR3 rearrangement, sequence reads were collapsed and filtered. For each sample, productive Simpson clonality was calculated as the square root of Simpson's diversity index across productive rearrangements. TCRdb's version of the immuneACCESS table is confined to in-frame rearrangements and falls short of the full clone set. An unresolved V gene accounts for under half of the shortfall where checked; the remainder is of unknown origin. That table is the source of V, J and clone size, and D and trimming were worked out from the DNA. A total of about 210,000 clones appear in this sample, roughly four fifths of them only once. The top ten clonotypes cover approximately 8% of the sample.

Measured from the cysteine to the phenylalanine, the CDR3 is 13 residues long. Just CDR3 DNA is preserved here, 39 bases in frame from base 1. Taken from the germline V gene, the CDR1 and CDR2 loops are SQVTM and ANQGSEA. V is cut by 4 bases and J by 10 bases, and the space between the germline ends is 19 bases. Collaborating institutions collected whole blood in K2EDTA tubes following their own protocols. For TCRbeta analysis, collaborators shipped samples as frozen whole blood, isolated PBMCs, or DNA extracted from either of those sample types. General study outcomes and caveats: How much clinical and demographic metadata was included differed by source and by participant, and the metadata was provided uncurated.

The sequence joins TRBV29-1 to TRBJ1-1; possibly the D gene is TRBD1, per 6 matching bases. Sequenced: peripheral blood. The sequence derives from a woman between 45 and 60 years old with active or convalescent COVID-19. CDR3 sequence: CSVGGLGGSGAFF. The nucleotide sequence is TGCAGCGTTGGGGGGCTTGGTGGGTCTGGAGCTTTCTTT.